This is a list of T cell receptor beta chains from one sample in a study of blood T cell repertoires in COVID-19. Assay: immunoSEQ multiplex PCR; the TCRdb copy retains only in-frame clones and omits some. The repertoire holds tens of thousands of clones, with about nine tenths as singletons. The material sequenced was peripheral blood. All receptors come from a man aged 50 to 59 with active COVID-19. Each CDR3 is given without its conserved first and last residue.

TRBV27,ASRTAVASYEQY
TRBV7-2,ASSFGVDYGYT
TRBV7-2,ASSSDGTRTYEQY
TRBV4-3,ASTGGALGGELF
TRBV18,ASSPRQADPTEAF
TRBV6-2/TRBV6-3,ASSYPLRGPGYT
TRBV7-2,ASSAGTSVQETQY
TRBV6-1,ASSEARLAGGEQY
TRBV9,ASSAEFSGELF
TRBV27,ASTRTDYNEQF
TRBV7-2,ASSLDGGIAGETQY
TRBV6-2/TRBV6-3,ASSYSSFSQGPYEQY
TRBV28,ASSFSPTSGKNTGELF
TRBV28,ASSFPSGGSYNEQF
TRBV6-4,ASRGGANVLT
TRBV20-1,SATTGNEQY
TRBV5-1,ASSLLQENTEAF
TRBV5-4,ASSSSGRASPLH
TRBV29-1,SVRTTESYEQY
TRBV28,ASSPSPWTGSNTEAF
TRBV4-2,ASSQDLSAVYEQY
TRBV2,ASTGTASSYEQY
TRBV7-2,ASSLDGGSPQH
TRBV7-9,ASSLRGQGAKDYGYT
TRBV21-1,ASINRDPRAGANVLT
TRBV7-2,ASSMRTSVPQGEQF
TRBV24-1,ATSVGYEQY
TRBV2,ASSETGVEQETQY
TRBV11-1,ASSFTENTEAF
TRBV7-2,ASSFSRVSAAF
TRBV4-1,ASRPDQRKTVRSNQPQH
TRBV18,ASSPLGATTDTQY
TRBV19,ASSIFRGAGSTDTQY
TRBV19,ASIGTGQFQPQH
TRBV3-1/TRBV3-2,ASSQDRLFQSGRARNTDTQY
TRBV5-1,ASSLDPSSYNEQF
TRBV19,ASSVLLTDTQY
TRBV5-6,ASSLVRGHTEAF
TRBV11-3,ASSLARGTEAF
TRBV7-9,ASSFSGQGTGELF